The present T cell receptor (beta chain) was sequenced within a study of a mutant IDH1 vaccine in newly diagnosed glioma. Trimming removed 8 bases at V and 4 bases at J, with 6 bases between. Germline CDR1 reads MNHNS; CDR2 reads SASEGT. The CDR3 is 12 amino acids. Here immunoSEQ multiplex PCR was the method, and the copy in TCRdb shows in-frame clones only, minus some. The repertoire holds around 92,000 clones, with about four fifths as singletons. The time point was: baseline, week 1 (first vaccination visit). Noted treatment: pre-vaccination baseline after standard-of-care therapy. V gene TRBV6-1 combines with J gene TRBJ1-6; D remains ambiguous. This sequence was found in a woman aged 50 to 60 with glioma. Sample: PBMCs, taken from a glioma patient treated with radiotherapy, temozolomide or both. The CDR3 sequence is CASGKYNSPLHF. Here the CDR3 DNA reads TGTGCCAGCGGAAAGTATAATTCACCCCTCCACTTT.